This T cell receptor beta chain was documented in a study of blood T cell repertoires in COVID-19. Germline V gene lookup returns CDR1 SNHLY and CDR2 FYNNEI. This CDR3 has 15 residues. The V segment lost 5 bases and the J segment 4 bases; nucleotides outside the gene matches: 8. Libraries were prepared by immunoSEQ multiplex PCR; TCRdb keeps only in-frame clonotypes and omits some of them. Of more than 200,000 clones listed, roughly 86% are singletons. The V call is TRBV2, the J call TRBJ1-1, with TRBD1 identical over 9 bases. Sequenced input: peripheral blood. The source of this sequence is a woman in her fifties or sixties with COVID-19, enrolled during active disease. The CDR3 nucleotides read TGTGCCAGCAGTTATAGACAGGGGGGGGTCACTGAAGCTTTCTTT. The encoded protein is CASSYRQGGVTEAFF. The complete variable domain, with remaining parts taken from reference TRBV2 and TRBJ1-1, reads EPEVTQTPSHQVTQMGQEVILRCVPISNHLYFYWYRQILGQKVEFLVSFYNNEISEKSEIFDDQFSVERPDGSNFTLKIRSTKLEDSAMYFCASSYRQGGVTEAFFGQGTRLTVV.